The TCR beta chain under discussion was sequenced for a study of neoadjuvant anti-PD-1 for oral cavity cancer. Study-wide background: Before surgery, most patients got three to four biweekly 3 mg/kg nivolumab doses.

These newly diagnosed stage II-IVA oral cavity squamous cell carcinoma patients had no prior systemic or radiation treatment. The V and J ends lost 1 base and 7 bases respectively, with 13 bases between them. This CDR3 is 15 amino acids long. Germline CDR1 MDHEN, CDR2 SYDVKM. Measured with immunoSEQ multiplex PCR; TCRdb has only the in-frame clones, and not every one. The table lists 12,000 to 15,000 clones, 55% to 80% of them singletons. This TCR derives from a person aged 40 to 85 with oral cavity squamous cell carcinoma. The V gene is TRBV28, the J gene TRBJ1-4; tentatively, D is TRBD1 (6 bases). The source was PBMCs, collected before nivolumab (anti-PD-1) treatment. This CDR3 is CASSLSRGAIEKLFF. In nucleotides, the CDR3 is TGTGCCAGCAGTTTATCACGGGGGGCAATTGAAAAACTGTTTTTT.